The 25 T cell receptor beta chains in this list originate from one sample, sequenced in a study of response to subunit inactivated influenza vaccine (dated by TCRdb to 2017 to 2018). The library was obtained by RT-PCR. The sequencing machine was an Illumina HiSeq 2500. Using fastp trimming at Q25 and MiXCR clonotype assembly, TCRdb reanalyzed the public sequencing data and kept in-frame beta chains. Rows are unified per CDR3 protein, each entry keeping the most common DNA and genes. For this sample the table gives 450,000 to 600,000 distinct CDR3 sequences, of which less than 8% were detected only once. The ten largest clonotypes hold approximately 12% of the sample. The specimen comprised PBMCs from blood, sampled 23 months after vaccination. Source of these receptors: a man in his fifties or sixties who received an inactivated influenza vaccine. Donor details come from another sample of the same person, matched by shared clones.

In this sample, this clonotype turned up a few times. V is TRBV5-1 and J is TRBJ2-2; 7 bases line up with TRBD2. Germline values: CDR1 SGHRS, CDR2 YFSETQ. CDR3 length: 18 residues. J gave up 1 base and V 0 bases, and 9 bases lay outside the gene matches. CDR3 amino acids: CASSLAMASGENTGELFF. DNA for the CDR3: TGCGCCAGCAGCTTGGCAATGGCTAGCGGAGAGAACACCGGGGAGCTGTTTTTT.

The rearrangement uses TRBV7-2 and TRBJ2-5, with D hard to call. V shed 2 bases and J shed 2 bases, with 6 bases lying between them. The CDR3 totals 13 residues. Germline assignment: CDR1 SGHTA and CDR2 FQGNSA. CDR3 nucleotide sequence: TGTGCCAGCAGCTTAAGTCATCAAGAGACCCAGTACTTC. The encoded protein is CASSLSHQETQYF.

The V call is TRBV20-1, the J call TRBJ1-1, with D possibly being TRBD1 (6 bases). The germline V gene encodes CDR1 DFQATT and CDR2 SNEGSKA (reference sequence). The CDR3 sequence is 14 residues long. The ends were cut back, 5 bases at V and 6 bases at J, with 19 bases in the middle. CDR3 sequence reads: CSASGGGPRAEAFF. The CDR3 nucleotides are TGCAGTGCTTCTGGGGGGGGGCCCCGTGCTGAAGCTTTCTTT.

This clonotype has just a few counts. This sequence joins TRBV20-1 and TRBJ2-5; the match to TRBD2 covers 16 bases. Germline V lookup: CDR1 DFQATT, CDR2 SNEGSKA (reference sequence). Trimming removed 4 bases from V and 1 base from J; junction bases left unmatched: 3. The CDR3 runs to 16 residues. CDR3 sequence: CSATGTSGRVQETQYF. The CDR3 DNA follows: TGCAGTGCTACCGGGACTAGCGGGAGGGTCCAAGAGACCCAGTACTTC.

The genes are TRBV15 and TRBJ2-1, with TRBD2 as a possible D gene (6 bases). The V end was cut by 3 bases, the J end by 0 bases, with 9 bases between. The germline V gene encodes CDR1 LNHNV and CDR2 YYDKDF (reference sequence). This CDR3 comprises 15 residues. The CDR3 DNA is TGTGCCACCAGCAGGGCCGGGAGCTCCTACAATGAGCAGTTCTTC. Translating gives CATSRAGSSYNEQFF.

This clonotype showed up many times. The chain recombines TRBV7-8 with TRBJ2-1; 9 bases match TRBD2. V lost 5 bases to trimming and J lost 11 bases; unmatched junction nucleotides: 10. CDR1 is SGHVS, CDR2 FQNEAQ, per germline. This CDR3 has 14 amino acids. The CDR3 DNA reads TGTGCCAGCAGCGCGGGACTAGCCTCGCCTCAGCAGTTCTTC. Amino acids: CASSAGLASPQQFF.

This clonotype appeared a few times. The chain carries TRBV20-1 and TRBJ2-1; D is unclear. With 8 bases removed from V and 8 bases from J, the gap between germline ends came to 19 bases. Germline V CDR1 and CDR2: DFQATT, SNEGSKA (reference sequence). CDR3 size: 13 residues. CDR3 DNA: TGCAGTCCCGGACCCTCTCCGGGCGATGAGCAGTTCTTC. It is translated as CSPGPSPGDEQFF.

This clonotype was counted ten times or more. V and J are TRBV28 and TRBJ2-7; tentatively, D is TRBD1 (6 bases). CDR1 MDHEN and CDR2 SYDVKM come from the germline V gene. Trimming pared 3 bases from V and 2 bases from J, leaving 20 bases between. The CDR3 is 17 residues long. The CDR3 nucleotides are TGTGCCAGCAGTTTGTACCCTCAGGGGATTTACCCCTACGAGCAGTACTTC. Residues: CASSLYPQGIYPYEQYF.

This clonotype was detected only a few times. This chain links TRBV20-1 with TRBJ2-1, with D hard to call. V was clipped by 2 bases and J by 13 bases, with 12 bases between them. The CDR3 has 11 amino acids. The germline V gene encodes CDR1 DFQATT and CDR2 SNEGSKA (reference sequence). CDR3 sequence reads: CSARTSSRQFF. CDR3 sequence (DNA): TGCAGTGCTAGAACCTCCAGTCGACAGTTCTTC.

The rearrangement links TRBV20-1 to TRBJ2-7, with D perhaps matching TRBD1 (6 bases). The CDR3 has 12 residues. CDR1 and CDR2 from the germline V gene are DFQATT and SNEGSKA (reference sequence). The germline V and J ends were trimmed by 6 bases and 2 bases, with 11 bases remaining between them. The CDR3 DNA reads TGCAGTGCCGGGGACATAGCCTACGAGCAGTACTTC. This sequence encodes CSAGDIAYEQYF.

In this sample, this clonotype turned up a few times. The chain has TRBV29-1 and TRBJ2-7; D uncertain. Trimming pared 3 bases from V and 1 base from J, leaving 7 bases between. There are 12 residues in the CDR3. Germline loops: CDR1 SQVTM, CDR2 ANQGSEA. CDR3 sequence: CSVEGRSYEQYF. The CDR3 DNA follows: TGCAGCGTTGAGGGCAGGTCCTACGAGCAGTACTTC.

This clonotype was found a few times. This chain joins TRBV20-1 and TRBJ2-4; TRBD1 matches at 7 bases. CDR1 and CDR2 from the germline V gene are DFQATT and SNEGSKA (reference sequence). V was clipped by 6 bases and J by 0 bases; unmatched bases: 5. This CDR3 has 14 amino acids. CDR3 region: CSADRVPAKNIQYF. DNA of the CDR3: TGCAGTGCCGACAGGGTCCCAGCCAAAAACATTCAGTACTTC.

The chain recombines TRBV15 with TRBJ2-3, with D possibly matching TRBD2 (7 bases). Trimming shortened V by 5 bases and J by 1 base, and 16 bases separated the two germline ends. Germline assignment: CDR1 LNHNV and CDR2 YYDKDF (reference sequence). This CDR3 has 16 amino acids. The CDR3, as DNA: TGTGCCACCAGCCCGAGGGCGGGGGCCGGCACAGATACGCAGTATTTT. Encoded protein: CATSPRAGAGTDTQYF. The full variable domain, in which reference TRBV15 and TRBJ2-3 provide the parts outside the CDR3, is DAMVIQNPRYQVTQFGKPVTLSCSQTLNHNVMYWYQQKSSQAPKLLFHYYDKDFNNEADTPDNFQSRRPNTSFCFLDIRSPGLGDTAMYLCATSPRAGAGTDTQYFGPGTRLTVL.

This chain joins TRBV4-1 and TRBJ1-4, with a weak D call TRBD1 (6 bases). V gave up 2 bases and J gave up 8 bases, with 18 bases separating them. The CDR3 extends over 16 amino acids. From germline, CDR1 is MGHRA and CDR2 YSYEKL. Here the CDR3 DNA reads TGCGCCAGCAGCCAACCCTGGGGGGGCTCGGGAGAAAAACTGTTTTTT. Its protein product is CASSQPWGGSGEKLFF.

About this clonotype: A much bigger clone sits one base away, suggesting this may be a read error. The chain is built from TRBV6-5 and TRBJ2-1; a possible D gene is TRBD1 (6 bases). Trimming stripped 4 bases from V and 7 bases from J, with 11 bases between. The CDR3 covers 13 residues. CDR1 and CDR2 from the germline V gene are MNHEY and SVGAGI. DNA for the CDR3: TGTGCCAGCAGTTCAGGGGCTGGAAATGAGCAGTTCTTC. Translating gives CASSSGAGNEQFF.

The V call is TRBV14, the J call TRBJ1-1, with a possible D match to TRBD1 (5 bases). Germline V lookup: CDR1 SGHDN, CDR2 FVKESK. The CDR3 extends over 15 amino acids. Trimming cost V 1 base and J 1 base, with 10 bases left between them. Here the CDR3 reads CASSQGRGGNTEAFF. CDR3 sequence (DNA): TGTGCCAGCAGCCAAGGCCGGGGGGGGAACACTGAAGCTTTCTTT.

The J gene is TRBJ1-1, the V gene TRBV25-1; D unresolved. The CDR3 is 13 amino acids. Trimming cost V 3 bases and J 8 bases, with 13 bases left between them. Looked up from germline, CDR1 is MGHDK and CDR2 is SYGVNS. The CDR3 DNA reads TGTGCCAGCAGTGACCCTTATATCGCGGAAGCTTTCTTT. Residues: CASSDPYIAEAFF.

This clonotype was detected only a few times. Being one base from a much bigger clone, this may be a read error. The chain links TRBV4-1 to TRBJ2-5; 8 bases are a match to TRBD1. The CDR3 runs to 13 residues. CDR1 is MGHRA and CDR2 is YSYEKL in the germline V gene. V was pared by 5 bases and J by 3 bases, with 2 bases of the junction left unmatched. The CDR3 loop is CASSSGQEETQYF. The CDR3 DNA reads TGCGCCAGCAGCTCGGGACAGGAAGAGACCCAGTACTTC.

The genes are TRBV20-1 and TRBJ1-1; D perhaps matches TRBD1 (5 bases). Germline CDR1 and CDR2: DFQATT and SNEGSKA (reference sequence). This CDR3 spans 15 amino acids. The V end lost 0 bases, the J end lost 10 bases, and 21 bases lay between the germline ends. CDR3 sequence: CSARDGASPEVVAFF. CDR3 sequence (DNA): TGCAGTGCTAGAGATGGGGCGAGCCCCGAGGTGGTAGCTTTCTTT.

This clonotype was recorded many times. The gene calls are TRBV3-1 and TRBJ2-2, with D hard to call. The V end was cut by 0 bases, the J end by 2 bases, with 22 bases between. The CDR3 covers 20 residues. Germline CDR1 and CDR2: LGHDT and YNNKEL (reference sequence). The CDR3 region has the DNA TGTGCCAGCAGCCAAGATAAAAACTTTCTGATCTACTCAAACACCGGGGAGCTGTTTTTT. Protein sequence: CASSQDKNFLIYSNTGELFF.

This clonotype has a handful of counts. The V gene is TRBV29-1, the J gene TRBJ2-5; unclear D gene. CDR1 and CDR2 from the germline V gene are SQVTM and ANQGSEA. V was cut by 1 base and J by 4 bases, with 7 bases left in between. The CDR3 spans 12 residues. The chain's CDR3 is CSVEGLVETQYF. In nucleotides, the CDR3 is TGCAGCGTTGAAGGGCTAGTAGAGACCCAGTACTTC.

Turning to this clonotype: A junction end diverges from the germline sequence, so it may reflect a read error. The chain couples TRBV20-1 to TRBJ2-5; D is undetermined. Germline CDR1 is DFQATT and CDR2 is SNEGSKA (reference sequence). The CDR3 has 12 residues. The CDR3 is CSARAMALDQYF. The CDR3 DNA follows: TGCAGTGCCAGAGCTATGGCTTTAGACCAGTACTTC.

This clonotype was observed many times. The CDR3 DNA sequence: TGCAGTGCTAGAGATCATGAGCGGGGGACCTTCCCCTACAATGAGCAGTTCTTC. Its protein is CSARDHERGTFPYNEQFF. The V gene is TRBV20-1, the J gene TRBJ2-1, with 8 bases matching TRBD2. Germline V gene sequence: CDR1 DFQATT, CDR2 SNEGSKA (reference sequence). The CDR3 sequence is 18 residues long. The V gene end was trimmed by 0 bases and the J gene end by 2 bases; junction bases not matched to a gene: 12.

The chain combines TRBV11-2 with TRBJ2-7; TRBD1 matches at 8 bases. Germline-derived CDR1 and CDR2 are SGHAT and FQNNGV. With V trimmed by 2 bases and J by 7 bases, 7 bases remained unmatched. The CDR3 runs to 14 residues. DNA for the CDR3: TGTGCCAGCAGCTTAACCGACAGGGGACATGAGCAGTACTTC. Its translation: CASSLTDRGHEQYF.

V is TRBV28 and J is TRBJ2-5; D perhaps matches TRBD1 (7 bases). V lost 5 bases to trimming and J lost 2 bases, with 9 bases between them. The CDR3 length is 13 residues. Germline loops: CDR1 MDHEN, CDR2 SYDVKM. The CDR3 DNA is TGTGCCAGCAGTGCAGGGGGGCAAGAGACCCAGTACTTC. It codes for CASSAGGQETQYF.